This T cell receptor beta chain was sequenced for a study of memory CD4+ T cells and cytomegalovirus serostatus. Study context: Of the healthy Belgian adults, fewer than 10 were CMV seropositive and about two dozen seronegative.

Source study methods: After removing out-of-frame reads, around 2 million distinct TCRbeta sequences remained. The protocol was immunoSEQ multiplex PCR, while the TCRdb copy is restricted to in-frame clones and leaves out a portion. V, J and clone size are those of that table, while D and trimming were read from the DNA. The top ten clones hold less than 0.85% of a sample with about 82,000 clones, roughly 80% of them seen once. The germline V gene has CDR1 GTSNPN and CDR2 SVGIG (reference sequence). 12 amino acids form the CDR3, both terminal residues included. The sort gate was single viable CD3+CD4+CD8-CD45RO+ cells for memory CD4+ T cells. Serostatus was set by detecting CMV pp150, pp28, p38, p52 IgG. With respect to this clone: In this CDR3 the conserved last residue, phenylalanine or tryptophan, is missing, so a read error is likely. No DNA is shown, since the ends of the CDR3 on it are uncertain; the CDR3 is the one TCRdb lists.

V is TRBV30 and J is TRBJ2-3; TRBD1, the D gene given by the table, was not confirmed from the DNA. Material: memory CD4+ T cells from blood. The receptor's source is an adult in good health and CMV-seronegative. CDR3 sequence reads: CAWSNPPGTASY.